The clone carrying this T cell receptor (beta chain) was recorded many times. This entry belongs to a study of kidney transplant recipient with SARS-CoV-2 infection. TCRdb recomputed calls from the reads with MiXCR, one row per CDR3 protein. Of approximately 240,000 distinct CDR3 sequences listed, 29% are singletons. The CDR3 is 16 residues long. V dropped 7 bases and J dropped 4 bases, with 23 bases sitting between them. This sequence originates from a male patient aged 25-45 years who had COVID-19 and was a kidney transplant recipient. Some T cells may be provided by the graft donor. Here the sequenced sample was a blood sample, taken at baseline and between days 110 and 120 from a kidney transplant recipient. The chain links TRBV5-3 to TRBJ1-2; no clear D gene. TRBV5-3 is placed among ORFs of uncertain function. In nucleotides, the CDR3 is TGTGCCAGATGTCAGAGAGTGGTGAGAAAGACCTATGGCTACACCTTC. This encodes CARCQRVVRKTYGYTF.